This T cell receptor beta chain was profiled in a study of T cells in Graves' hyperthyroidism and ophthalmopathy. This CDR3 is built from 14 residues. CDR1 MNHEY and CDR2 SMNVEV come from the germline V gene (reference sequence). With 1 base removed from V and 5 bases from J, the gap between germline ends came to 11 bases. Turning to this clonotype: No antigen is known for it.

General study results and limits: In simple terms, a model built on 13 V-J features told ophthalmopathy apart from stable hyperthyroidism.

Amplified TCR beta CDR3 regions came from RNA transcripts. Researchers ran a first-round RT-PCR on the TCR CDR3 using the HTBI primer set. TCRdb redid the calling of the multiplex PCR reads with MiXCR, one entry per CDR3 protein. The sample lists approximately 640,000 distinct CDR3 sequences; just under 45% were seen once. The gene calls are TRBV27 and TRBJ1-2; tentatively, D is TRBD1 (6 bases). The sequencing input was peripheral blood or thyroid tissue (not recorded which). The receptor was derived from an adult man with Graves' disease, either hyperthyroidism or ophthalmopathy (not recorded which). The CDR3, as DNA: TGTGCCAGCAGTTTATGGGGGGGGGCGTATGGCTACACCTTC. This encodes CASSLWGGAYGYTF.